These 8 T cell receptor beta chains were all obtained from the same sample, sequenced in a study of cytomegalovirus exposure and HLA in healthy donors. Vbeta (60) and Jbeta (13) primers were used in the PCR. Here immunoSEQ multiplex PCR was the method, and the copy in TCRdb shows in-frame clones only, minus some. The profile shows 150,000 to 190,000 clones, roughly 82% of them singletons. The sample consisted of PBMCs. The receptors were gathered from a woman in her 50s in good health and CMV-seropositive.

Points on this clone: The germline gene is not matched at one end of the junction; a read error may be the cause. The chain joins TRBV12-5 to TRBJ2-1; 7 bases align to TRBD1. CDR3 length: 12 amino acids. Germline CDR1 reads LGHNT; CDR2 reads FRNRAP. CDR3 sequence reads: CASVEPGQTLVF. CDR3 in DNA: TGTGCTAGTGTTGAACCGGGACAGACCCTAGTCTTC.

The CDR3 spells CASSEFRGGAYEQFF. CDR3 DNA: TGTGCCAGCAGTGAATTTCGCGGGGGGGCGTATGAGCAGTTCTTC. The chain links TRBV6-1 to TRBJ2-1, with 9 bases identical to TRBD2. The CDR3 has 15 amino acids. With 2 bases clipped from V and 8 bases from J, the junction kept 7 bases outside the gene matches. Germline V gene sequence: CDR1 MNHNS, CDR2 SASEGT.

This clone has a single count. The J gene is TRBJ2-1, the V gene TRBV5-6; no definite D call. The V gene lost 3 bases and the J gene lost 7 bases, with 8 bases spanning the gap. CDR3 size: 12 residues. Germline-derived CDR1 and CDR2 are SGHDT and YYEEEE. The CDR3 here is CASSYSWNEQFF. The CDR3 DNA reads as TGTGCCAGCAGCTATAGCTGGAATGAGCAGTTCTTC.

This chain links TRBV12-5 with TRBJ1-1; perhaps TRBD1 as D (5 bases). This CDR3 is 14 amino acids long. The germline gives CDR1 LGHNT, CDR2 FRNRAP. With 5 bases removed from V and 0 bases from J, the gap between germline ends came to 10 bases. For the CDR3, the DNA is TGTGCTAGTGGTCCGGGGACTTTGAACACTGAAGCTTTCTTT. It yields the protein CASGPGTLNTEAFF.

This chain joins TRBV5-1 and TRBJ1-1, with 7 bases aligning to TRBD1. The junction had 3 bases not matched to a gene; V was cut back by 0 bases and J by 1 base. The CDR3 is 15 amino acids. In germline, CDR1 is SGHRS, CDR2 YFSETQ. CDR3 protein: CASSLEGQKNTEAFF. CDR3 nucleotide sequence: TGCGCCAGCAGCTTGGAGGGACAGAAGAACACTGAAGCTTTCTTT.

V and J are TRBV10-2 and TRBJ2-7; 10 nucleotides agree with TRBD2. V was pared by 2 bases and J by 6 bases, with 4 bases of the junction left unmatched. This CDR3 region has 14 residues. In germline, CDR1 is WSHSY, CDR2 SAAADI. The CDR3 spells CASSETSGVSEQYF. The CDR3 nucleotides read TGCGCCAGCAGTGAGACTAGCGGGGTTAGCGAGCAGTACTTC.

The chain employs TRBV29-1 and TRBJ1-1, with D tentatively TRBD1 (5 bases). Germline loops: CDR1 SQVTM, CDR2 ANQGSEA. Trimming left V 6 bases short and J 1 base short, with 9 bases between. This CDR3 has 12 residues. CDR3 protein: CSVRRGNTEAFF. As DNA, the CDR3 is TGCAGCGTCCGGAGGGGGAACACTGAAGCTTTCTTT.

The rearrangement links TRBV6-6 to TRBJ2-7; TRBD2 aligns across 8 bases. The CDR3 sequence is 14 residues long. With 6 bases clipped from V and 4 bases from J, the junction kept 8 bases outside the gene matches. CDR1 and CDR2 from the germline V gene are MNHNY and SVGAGI (reference sequence). The CDR3 spells CASSNSGENYEQYF. Written as DNA, the CDR3 is TGTGCCAGCAGCAATAGCGGGGAGAATTACGAGCAGTACTTC.